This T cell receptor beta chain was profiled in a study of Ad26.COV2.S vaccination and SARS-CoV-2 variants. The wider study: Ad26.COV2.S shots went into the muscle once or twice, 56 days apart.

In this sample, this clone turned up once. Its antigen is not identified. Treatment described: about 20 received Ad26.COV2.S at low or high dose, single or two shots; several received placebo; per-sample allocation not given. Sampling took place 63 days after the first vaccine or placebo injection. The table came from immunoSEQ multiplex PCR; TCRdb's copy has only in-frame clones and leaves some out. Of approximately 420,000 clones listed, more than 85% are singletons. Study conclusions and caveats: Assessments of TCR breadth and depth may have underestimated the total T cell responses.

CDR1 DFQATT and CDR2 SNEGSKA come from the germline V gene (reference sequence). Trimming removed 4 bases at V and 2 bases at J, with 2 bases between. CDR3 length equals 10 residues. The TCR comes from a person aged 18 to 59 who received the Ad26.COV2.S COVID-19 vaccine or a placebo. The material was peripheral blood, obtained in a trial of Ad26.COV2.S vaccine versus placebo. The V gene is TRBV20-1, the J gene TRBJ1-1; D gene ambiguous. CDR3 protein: CSAKNTEAFF. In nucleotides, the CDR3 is TGCAGTGCTAAAAACACTGAAGCTTTCTTT.